This is a list of T cell receptor beta chains from one sample in a study of CXCR3-negative and CXCR3-positive naive CD8 T cells. For each CDR3 protein, TCRdb gives one entry from its re-call of the 5' RACE reads, without DNA. In total, the table holds fewer than 90,000 distinct CDR3 sequences. The sample comprised naive CXCR3+ CD8+ T cells from blood. All receptors derive from a human donor in good health. Some clones in this sample may be carry-over from other donors' samples. Both conserved end residues are part of each CDR3. Fields, in order: V gene, J gene, CDR3 protein.

TRBV4-3	TRBJ1-1	CASGQDPDSPEAFF
TRBV29-1	TRBJ2-7	CSAQTGGSYEQYF
TRBV13	TRBJ2-1	CASSLAAAAEGYEQFF
TRBV29-1	TRBJ2-1	CSVEDLLMGGYNEQFF
TRBV29-1	TRBJ1-2	CSVAGGVFDGYTF
TRBV29-1	TRBJ1-2	CSVAEGLDGYTF
TRBV29-1	TRBJ2-1	CSVAGVGGSSYNEQFF
TRBV27	TRBJ1-5	CASQTLNQPQHF
TRBV14	TRBJ1-1	CASSQDAMNTEAFF
TRBV10-3	TRBJ2-3	CAISPLPGTAPDTQYF
TRBV20-1	TRBJ2-7	CSARLAGARHEQYF
TRBV7-8	TRBJ2-1	CASSISGGPHNEQFF
TRBV7-9	TRBJ1-1	CASSFQPGTGEGAFF
TRBV2	TRBJ2-2	CASSGLGSGELFF
TRBV7-9	TRBJ2-7	CASSGTSDGYEQYF
TRBV7-2	TRBJ2-7	CASSLNPGFYEQYF
TRBV4-1	TRBJ2-5	CASSQSPGQRETQYF
TRBV4-3	TRBJ1-5	CASSQDAATNRYQPQHF
TRBV11-2	TRBJ2-1	CASSPLAGGVGEQFF
TRBV27	TRBJ2-7	CASSLSLGGWEQYF
TRBV28	TRBJ1-5	CASSIGTHQPQHF
TRBV19	TRBJ2-1	CASSIGTSGNEQFF
TRBV27	TRBJ2-3	CASSLLESTDTQYF
TRBV7-6	TRBJ2-1	CASSLSGRTSEQFF
TRBV4-3	TRBJ1-6	CASSQDSGIGSPLHF
TRBV5-1	TRBJ2-3	CASSASVSGEFTDTQYF
TRBV5-1	TRBJ2-5	CASSGLRDKKETQYF
TRBV20-1	TRBJ2-7	CSARSDREYEQYF
TRBV7-9	TRBJ1-5	CASSPSSGPHQPQHF
TRBV28	TRBJ2-1	CASSSRVNEQFF
TRBV20-1	TRBJ2-7	CSVRPRGRSQPRPGGEQYF
TRBV28	TRBJ2-5	CASSYPLGSGGETQYF
TRBV28	TRBJ2-2	CASSWPGGRPNTGELFF
TRBV28	TRBJ2-2	CASSFLGSGKIFDTGELFF
TRBV29-1	TRBJ2-7	CSVTTGVSGYEQYF
TRBV12-3/TRBV12-4	TRBJ1-1	CASSGGTPEAFF
TRBV28	TRBJ1-2	CASSSQKTYRITNYGYTF
TRBV4-2	TRBJ2-7	CASSQSRNTVSYEQYF
TRBV28	TRBJ2-7	CASTLLTSGSDEQYF
TRBV12-3/TRBV12-4	TRBJ2-3	CASSLATSGRSTDTQYF
TRBV20-1	TRBJ2-7	CSARVVGGRSYEQYF
TRBV28	TRBJ2-1	CASSAVVGNEQFF
TRBV28	TRBJ2-7	CASSPGGGSNEQYF
TRBV20-1	TRBJ2-4	CSARNVRGRGDIQYF
TRBV6-5	TRBJ2-1	CASSYGGAYNEQFF
TRBV15	TRBJ1-5	CATSGGGSGQPQHF
TRBV12-3/TRBV12-4	TRBJ2-5	CASSLRPTHGTQYF
TRBV20-1	TRBJ2-1	CSARDVTNHEQFF
TRBV11-3	TRBJ2-3	CASSFYGDADTQYF